The rows below give T cell receptor beta chains drawn from one sample of a study of regulatory T cells in long-lasting Graves disease. TCRdb recomputed calls from the multiplex PCR reads with MiXCR, one row per CDR3 protein. The table has approximately 690,000 distinct CDR3 sequences, about 32% seen once. The input for sequencing was peripheral blood mononuclear cells (PBMCs), taken when the disease was refractory, from a patient treated with antithyroid drugs. The origin of the receptors is a female donor with Graves disease. Each CDR3 is given with its conserved first and last residue. Fields, in order: CDR3 DNA, CDR3 protein, V gene, D gene, clone size, J gene. A D gene is named only where the DNA matches it firmly. Not every row has a clone size; where given, it reads once, few, many or a size class.

TGTGCCAGCAAGAAAACTAGCGGGAGCGTCTTCGGGGGCACCGGGGAGCTGTTTTTT | CASKKTSGSVFGGTGELFF | TRBV6-1 | TRBD2 | . | TRBJ2-2
TGTGCCAGCAGCCCAGGGTTGACCTACGAGCAGTACTTC | CASSPGLTYEQYF | TRBV11-1 | . | . | TRBJ2-7
TGTGCCATCATGGATACGGACAAACTGGGTGAGCAGTTCTTC | CAIMDTDKLGEQFF | TRBV10-3 | . | few | TRBJ2-1
TGCAGTGCTAGAGCACGAGACTTCACCTACGAGCAGTACTTC | CSARARDFTYEQYF | TRBV20-1 | . | few | TRBJ2-7
TGTGCCAGCAGTGAAGAAAGGGGACCCCCCTACGAGCAGTACTTC | CASSEERGPPYEQYF | TRBV2 | . | few | TRBJ2-7
TGTGCCAGCAGCCGCCAGGGGCCAGCTTTTAACTATGGCTACACCTTC | CASSRQGPAFNYGYTF | TRBV7-3 | . | . | TRBJ1-2
TGTGCCAGTAGTATCGAGGGTGTTCGGGCTTTCTTT | CASSIEGVRAFF | TRBV19 | . | . | TRBJ1-1
TGTGCCAGCTCCTGGGACAGCGGCTCTGGAAACACCGTATATTTT | CASSWDSGSGNTVYF | TRBV28 | TRBD1 | . | TRBJ1-3
TGTGCCAGCAGTTCCCCCGGCAGACTCAATCAGCCCCAGCATTTT | CASSSPGRLNQPQHF | TRBV28 | . | many | TRBJ1-5
TGCAGTGCTAGACGCAGCCACGAGCAGTACTTC | CSARRSHEQYF | TRBV20-1 | . | . | TRBJ2-7
TGTGCCAGCACCAGGGGTGACTATGGCTACACCTTC | CASTRGDYGYTF | TRBV25-1 | . | . | TRBJ1-2
TGTGCCAGCAGTAAGACAGCGTACTCCTACAATGAGCAGTTCTTC | CASSKTAYSYNEQFF | TRBV6-1 | . | . | TRBJ2-1
TGTGCCAGCAGTACTCCCCGGCAGGGGGTATATGGCTACACCTTC | CASSTPRQGVYGYTF | TRBV28 | TRBD1 | many | TRBJ1-2
TGTGCCTCCACCGGGACAGGGGAGTGGAGCACTGAAGCTTTCTTT | CASTGTGEWSTEAFF | TRBV30 | TRBD1 | . | TRBJ1-1
TGTGCCTGGAAGCGACAGGGGAACACCGGGGAGCTGTTTTTT | CAWKRQGNTGELFF | TRBV30 | TRBD1 | . | TRBJ2-2
TGTGCCAGCAGCCAAGAGGGATCCTCCGCGATCGGGGAGCTGTTTTTT | CASSQEGSSAIGELFF | TRBV4-2 | . | . | TRBJ2-2
TGTGCCAGCAGTTTAGTCGACAGGCCGAACACTGAAGCTTTCTTT | CASSLVDRPNTEAFF | TRBV12-3/TRBV12-4 | . | few | TRBJ1-1
TGTGCCAGCAGCACGGGACAGGGACCATATGGCTACACCTTC | CASSTGQGPYGYTF | TRBV28 | TRBD1 | many | TRBJ1-2
TGTGCCAGCAGTCCCTCGGACAGGAACACCGGGGAGCTGTTTTTT | CASSPSDRNTGELFF | TRBV12-3/TRBV12-4 | . | few | TRBJ2-2
TGCAGTGCTAGAGATCCGGGGATTGGAGATACGCAGTATTTT | CSARDPGIGDTQYF | TRBV20-1 | . | . | TRBJ2-3
TGCGCCAGCAGCTCCCGGGGTAGCGGGAGCACCGGGGAGCTGTTTTTT | CASSSRGSGSTGELFF | TRBV5-1 | TRBD2 | . | TRBJ2-2
TGTGCCAGCAGCCGGACCGACGGACCTAACTATGGCTACACCTTC | CASSRTDGPNYGYTF | TRBV5-5 | . | . | TRBJ1-2
TGTGCCAGCAGCTTTTACCGGGACAGAGGCCACGAGCAGTACTTC | CASSFYRDRGHEQYF | TRBV11-2 | TRBD1 | . | TRBJ2-7
TGTGCCAGCAGCTTCGGGACAGGGGGACACCAGCCCCAACATTTT | CASSFGTGGHQPQHF | TRBV7-9 | TRBD1 | . | TRBJ1-5
TGCGCCAGCAGCTTGGTGACAGGGCCTCTAGGGAGGGACTATGGCTACACCTTC | CASSLVTGPLGRDYGYTF | TRBV5-1 | TRBD1 | . | TRBJ1-2
TGTGCCAGCAGCTCTCGCGGACTAGCGGGAGCAGAGACCCAGTACTTC | CASSSRGLAGAETQYF | TRBV7-9 | TRBD2 | . | TRBJ2-5
TGCAGTGCTAGAGATAGTGGCGAGCAGTACTTC | CSARDSGEQYF | TRBV20-1 | . | . | TRBJ2-7
TGCGCCAGCAGTGAGAGTGGGGCCGCCTCAACTAATGAAAAACTGTTTTTT | CASSESGAASTNEKLFF | TRBV10-2 | . | few | TRBJ1-4
TGCGCCAGCAGCCAGCTCGGACTAGCGGGCGGTACCGCCCCGTCCTACGAGCAGTACTTC | CASSQLGLAGGTAPSYEQYF | TRBV4-1 | TRBD2 | few | TRBJ2-7
TGTGCCAGCAGTGAATCACGAAGGGCCCTTGGAAATGGCTACACCTTC | CASSESRRALGNGYTF | TRBV25-1 | . | few | TRBJ1-2
TGTGCCAGCTATACACAGAACTATGGCTACACCTTC | CASYTQNYGYTF | TRBV6-2/TRBV6-3 | . | . | TRBJ1-2
TGTGCCAGCAGGGGACAGGGGGGGACCTACGAGCAGTACTTC | CASRGQGGTYEQYF | TRBV27 | TRBD1 | . | TRBJ2-7
TGTGCCAGTAGTCTCGGACAGGGGGTAGGTGGCAATCAGCCCCAGCATTTT | CASSLGQGVGGNQPQHF | TRBV19 | TRBD1 | . | TRBJ1-5
TGTGCCAGCAGCGAGCAGCGGGCTGGGGCCAACGTCCTGACTTTC | CASSEQRAGANVLTF | TRBV13 | . | few | TRBJ2-6
TGTGCCATCAACCTGGACGGCCACTATGGCTACACCTTC | CAINLDGHYGYTF | TRBV10-3 | . | few | TRBJ1-2
TGTGCCAGCAGCTTGTCGGTATGGGACGAGCAGTACTTC | CASSLSVWDEQYF | TRBV5-4 | . | few | TRBJ2-7
TGTGCCAGCAGCCCTTCGCCGGGACTAGCGGACTACGAGCAGTACTTC | CASSPSPGLADYEQYF | TRBV12-3/TRBV12-4 | TRBD2 | . | TRBJ2-7